This T cell receptor (beta chain) was identified during a study of blood T cell repertoires in COVID-19. About the study: Acute and convalescent COVID-19 specimens originated in the United States, Italy and Spain.

TCRdb's table, derived via immunoSEQ multiplex PCR, lists solely in-frame clones and lacks some. The sample includes about 110,000 clones, approximately 83% of them seen just once. This clone has a single count. CDR3 length equals 12 residues. V lost 5 bases to trimming and J lost 15 bases, with 18 bases between them. Germline CDR1 SGHDT, CDR2 YYEEEE. The rearrangement uses TRBV5-6 and TRBJ2-4, with D maybe TRBD2 (6 bases). The receptor comes from a woman aged 70 to 79 with acute or convalescent COVID-19. The specimen sequenced was peripheral blood. As DNA, the CDR3 is TGTGCCAGCAGTTCGGGACGGGGGATTTCGTACTTC. The encoded protein is CASSSGRGISYF.